A single sample gave rise to the 14 T cell receptor beta chains below, sequenced in a study of blood T cell repertoires in COVID-19. Generated by immunoSEQ multiplex PCR, the TCRdb table keeps only in-frame clones and is missing some. In the table there are roughly 250,000 clones, approximately 90% of which are singletons. The sequenced material came from PBMCs or T cells enriched from blood (not recorded which). Receptor source: a man aged 40-50 years who had recovered from COVID-19.

The chain links TRBV5-4 to TRBJ1-1, with D maybe TRBD1 (5 bases). V dropped 4 bases and J dropped 4 bases, with 14 bases sitting between them. Germline V gene data show CDR1 as SGHNT and CDR2 as YYREEE (reference sequence). The CDR3 loop spans 14 amino acids. CDR3 DNA: TGTGCCAGCAGCCCGACTGGGACTGCCACTGAAGCTTTCTTT. This codes for CASSPTGTATEAFF.

The V gene is TRBV7-3, the J gene TRBJ2-5, with a possible D match to TRBD2 (6 bases). Germline V gene data show CDR1 as SGHTA and CDR2 as FQGTGA. The CDR3 extends over 15 amino acids. The V gene lost 1 base and the J gene lost 5 bases, with 14 bases spanning the gap. The CDR3 reads CASSLRGGAMETQYF. As DNA, the CDR3 is TGTGCCAGCAGCTTAAGAGGCGGGGCCATGGAGACCCAGTACTTC.

The rearrangement joins TRBV19 to TRBJ2-7, with D tentatively TRBD2 (6 bases). Germline lookup yields CDR1 LNHDA and CDR2 SQIVND (reference sequence). There are 16 residues in the CDR3. V lost 4 bases, J lost 1 base, and 17 bases lay in between. In DNA form, the CDR3 reads TGTGCCAGTAGTACAAGAGCGGGTTTCTCATCCTACGAGCAGTACTTC. Translating gives CASSTRAGFSSYEQYF.

This chain links TRBV28 with TRBJ1-5, with D unresolved. Trimming cost V 4 bases and J 0 bases, with 10 bases left between them. This CDR3 is built from 15 residues. Germline loops: CDR1 MDHEN, CDR2 SYDVKM. The chain's CDR3 is CASSSRYFSNQPQHF. The CDR3 region has the DNA TGTGCCAGCAGTTCCAGGTACTTTAGCAATCAGCCCCAGCATTTT.

Here the CDR3 DNA reads TGTGCCAGCAGTTTAGCGGGAGGATTAACCGGGGAGCTGTTTTTT. This codes for CASSLAGGLTGELFF. The gene calls are TRBV28 and TRBJ2-2, with TRBD2 identical over 8 bases. Unmatched junction bases numbered 4, after V lost 2 bases and J lost 5 bases. Germline-derived CDR1 and CDR2 are MDHEN and SYDVKM. CDR3 size: 15 residues.

The chain couples TRBV5-6 to TRBJ1-1; D gene ambiguous. Trimming removed 0 bases from V and 1 base from J, with 7 bases in between. CDR1 is SGHDT, CDR2 YYEEEE, per germline. This CDR3 contains 14 residues. The DNA of the CDR3 is TGTGCCAGCAGCTTGGATCGCAGGAACACTGAAGCTTTCTTT. Amino acid sequence: CASSLDRRNTEAFF. The variable domain in full, completed from reference TRBV5-6 and TRBJ1-1, reads DAGVTQSPTHLIKTRGQQVTLRCSPKSGHDTVSWYQQALGQGPQFIFQYYEEEERQRGNFPDRFSGHQFPNYSSELNVNALLLGDSALYLCASSLDRRNTEAFFGQGTRLTVV.

The rearrangement joins TRBV7-9 to TRBJ2-1; D possibly corresponds to TRBD2 (7 bases). This CDR3 contains 15 residues. Looked up from germline, CDR1 is SEHNR and CDR2 is FQNEAQ (reference sequence). The germline V and J ends were trimmed by 5 bases and 9 bases, with 20 bases remaining between them. In DNA, the CDR3 is TGTGCCAGCAGCGCCCCCGGAGGGGGGGTACTTGAGCAGTTCTTC. This codes for CASSAPGGGVLEQFF. Together with reference TRBV7-9 and TRBJ2-1, the CDR3 gives the full variable domain: DTGVSQNPRHKITKRGQNVTFRCDPISEHNRLYWYRQTLGQGPEFLTYFQNEAQLEKSRLLSDRFSAERPKGSFSTLEIQRTEQGDSAMYLCASSAPGGGVLEQFFGPGTRLTVL.

This sequence joins TRBV7-8 and TRBJ1-5; D perhaps matches TRBD1 (5 bases). CDR3 length: 17 amino acids. Germline V gives CDR1 SGHVS, CDR2 FQNEAQ. V was clipped by 1 base and J by 0 bases, with 13 bases between them. The CDR3 spells CASSLETGRPSNQPQHF. The DNA for the CDR3 is TGTGCCAGCAGCTTAGAAACAGGAAGGCCTAGCAATCAGCCCCAGCATTTT. Full variable domain (outside the CDR3, taken from reference TRBV7-8 and TRBJ1-5): GAGVSQSPRYKVAKRGQDVALRCDPISGHVSLFWYQQALGQGPEFLTYFQNEAQLDKSGLPSDRFFAERPEGSVSTLKIQRTQQEDSAVYLCASSLETGRPSNQPQHFGDGTRLSIL.

V usage is TRBV5-1 and J usage is TRBJ2-1; 15 bases are shared with TRBD2. This CDR3 comprises 15 residues. Germline V gene lookup returns CDR1 SGHRS and CDR2 YFSETQ. Trimming cost V 4 bases and J 6 bases; bases outside gene matches: 2. The CDR3 region is CASSLGLAGGNEQFF. As DNA, the CDR3 is TGCGCCAGCAGCCTGGGACTAGCGGGAGGCAATGAGCAGTTCTTC.

V usage is TRBV5-1 and J usage is TRBJ2-1, with 10 positions matching TRBD2. Germline loops: CDR1 SGHRS, CDR2 YFSETQ. The ends lost 7 bases at V and 4 bases at J; junction bases unmatched: 5. CDR3 length: 14 residues. The CDR3: CASAGLAEYNEQFF. CDR3 DNA: TGCGCCAGCGCTGGACTAGCGGAATACAATGAGCAGTTCTTC.

This clone came up a few times. This rearrangement joins TRBV28 to TRBJ2-4, with a weak D call TRBD1 (6 bases). V was clipped by 3 bases and J by 7 bases, with 13 bases between them. Germline CDR1 is MDHEN and CDR2 is SYDVKM. The CDR3 loop spans 14 amino acids. CDR3 DNA sequence: TGTGCCAGCAGTTTGCAGGGCAGGGGCAACATTCAGTACTTC. It is translated as CASSLQGRGNIQYF.

This clone was counted only a few times. The chain joins TRBV7-2 to TRBJ1-5; D perhaps matches TRBD1 (6 bases). Germline V lookup: CDR1 SGHTA, CDR2 FQGNSA. This CDR3 contains 15 residues. Trimming removed 2 bases at V and 3 bases at J, with 11 bases between. CDR3 protein: CASSLQGGTNQPQHF. In DNA form, the CDR3 reads TGTGCCAGCAGCTTACAAGGGGGTACCAATCAGCCCCAGCATTTT.

The chain recombines TRBV19 with TRBJ2-3; TRBD1 matches 7 bases. Germline V CDR1 and CDR2: LNHDA, SQIVND (reference sequence). With 6 bases clipped from V and 4 bases from J, the junction kept 4 bases outside the gene matches. The CDR3 is made up of 13 amino acids. For the CDR3, the DNA is TGTGCCAGTAGAAACACAGGGGCAGATACGCAGTATTTT. It specifies CASRNTGADTQYF.

This chain joins TRBV11-3 and TRBJ1-1; 8 bases line up with TRBD1. CDR1 is SGHNT and CDR2 is YENEEA in the germline V gene. V gave up 4 bases and J gave up 3 bases; unmatched junction bases: 4. The CDR3 is 14 residues long. Written as DNA, the CDR3 is TGTGCCAGCAGCTCGGACAGGGTGTACACTGAAGCTTTCTTT. Translation gives CASSSDRVYTEAFF.